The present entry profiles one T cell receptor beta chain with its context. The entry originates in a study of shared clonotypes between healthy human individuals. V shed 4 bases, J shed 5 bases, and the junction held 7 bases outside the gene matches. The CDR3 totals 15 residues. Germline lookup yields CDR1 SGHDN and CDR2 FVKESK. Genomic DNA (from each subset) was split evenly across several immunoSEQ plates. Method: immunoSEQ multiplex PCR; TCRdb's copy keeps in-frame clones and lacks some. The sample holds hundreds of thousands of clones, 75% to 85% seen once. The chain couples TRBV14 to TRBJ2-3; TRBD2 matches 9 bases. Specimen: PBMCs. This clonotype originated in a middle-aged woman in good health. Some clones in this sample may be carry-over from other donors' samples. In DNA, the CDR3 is TGTGCCAGCAGCCTAGCGGGAGTCGGTGGAGATACGCAGTATTTT. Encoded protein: CASSLAGVGGDTQYF.